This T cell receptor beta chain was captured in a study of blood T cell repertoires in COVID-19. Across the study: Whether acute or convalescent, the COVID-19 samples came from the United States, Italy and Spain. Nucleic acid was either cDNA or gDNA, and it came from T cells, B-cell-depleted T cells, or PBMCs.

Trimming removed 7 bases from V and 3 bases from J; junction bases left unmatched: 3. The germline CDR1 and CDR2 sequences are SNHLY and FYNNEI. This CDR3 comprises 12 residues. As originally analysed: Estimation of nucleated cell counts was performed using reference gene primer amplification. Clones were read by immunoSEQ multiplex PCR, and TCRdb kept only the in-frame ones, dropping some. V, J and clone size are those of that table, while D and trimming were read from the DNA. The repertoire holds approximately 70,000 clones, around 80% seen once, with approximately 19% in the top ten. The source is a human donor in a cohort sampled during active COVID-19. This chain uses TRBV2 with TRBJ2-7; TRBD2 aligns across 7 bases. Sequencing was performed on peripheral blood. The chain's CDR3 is CASMREIYEQYF. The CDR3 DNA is TGTGCCAGCATGCGGGAGATCTACGAGCAGTACTTC.